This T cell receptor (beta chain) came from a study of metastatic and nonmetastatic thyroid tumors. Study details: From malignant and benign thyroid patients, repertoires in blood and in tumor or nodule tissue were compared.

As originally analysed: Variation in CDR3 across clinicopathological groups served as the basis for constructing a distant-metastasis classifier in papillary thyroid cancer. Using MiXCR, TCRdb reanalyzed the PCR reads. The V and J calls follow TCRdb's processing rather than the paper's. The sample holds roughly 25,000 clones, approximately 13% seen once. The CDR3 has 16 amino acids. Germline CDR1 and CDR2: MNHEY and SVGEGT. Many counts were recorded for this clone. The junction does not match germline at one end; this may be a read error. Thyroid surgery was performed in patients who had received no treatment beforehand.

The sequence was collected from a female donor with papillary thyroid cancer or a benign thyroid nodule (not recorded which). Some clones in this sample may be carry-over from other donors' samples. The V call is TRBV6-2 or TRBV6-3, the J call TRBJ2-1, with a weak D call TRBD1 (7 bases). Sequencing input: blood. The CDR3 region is CASSYPRGQFRDSPVF. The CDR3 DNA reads TGTGCCAGCAGTTACCCCCGGGGACAGTTCCGGGACTCGCCTGTCTTC.